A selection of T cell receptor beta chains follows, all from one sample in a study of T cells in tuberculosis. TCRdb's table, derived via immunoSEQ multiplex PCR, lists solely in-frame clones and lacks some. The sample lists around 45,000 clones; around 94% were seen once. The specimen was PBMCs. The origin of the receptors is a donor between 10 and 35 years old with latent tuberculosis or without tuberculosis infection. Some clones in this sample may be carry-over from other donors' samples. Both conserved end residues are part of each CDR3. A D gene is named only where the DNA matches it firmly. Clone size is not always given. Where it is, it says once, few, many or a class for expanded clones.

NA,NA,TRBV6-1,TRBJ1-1,CASSELRGPTEAFF,TGTGCCAGCAGTGAACTTCGGGGTCCCACTGAAGCTTTCTTT
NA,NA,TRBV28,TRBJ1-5,CASTSGVRKAQHF,TGTGCCAGCACCTCGGGGGTTAGAAAGGCCCAGCATTTT
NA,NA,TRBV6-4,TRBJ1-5,CASSPTANQPQHF,TGTGCCAGCAGTCCGACAGCCAATCAGCCCCAGCATTTT
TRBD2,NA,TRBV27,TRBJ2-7,CASSTSGTYEQYF,TGTGCCAGCAGTACTAGCGGGACCTACGAGCAGTACTTC
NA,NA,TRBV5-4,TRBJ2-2,CASTTGGVNTGELFF,TGTGCCAGCACCACAGGGGGGGTGAATACCGGGGAGCTGTTTTTT
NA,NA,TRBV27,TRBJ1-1,CASSLSWGGTEAFF,TGTGCCAGCAGTTTATCATGGGGGGGCACTGAAGCTTTCTTT
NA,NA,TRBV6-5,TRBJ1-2,CASSRSGDTNYGYTF,TGTGCCAGCAGTCGGTCCGGGGACACCAACTATGGCTACACCTTC
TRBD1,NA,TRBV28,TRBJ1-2,CASSSGTGRPNYGYTF,TGTGCCAGCAGTTCCGGGACAGGTAGACCTAACTATGGCTACACCTTC
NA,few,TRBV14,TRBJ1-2,CASSQETLPYGYTF,TGTGCCAGCAGCCAAGAGACACTCCCCTATGGCTACACCTTC
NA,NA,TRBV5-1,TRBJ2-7,CASSLGRDIYEQYF,TGCGCCAGCAGCTTGGGGCGGGATATATACGAGCAGTACTTC
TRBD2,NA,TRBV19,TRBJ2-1,CASSIGTSGRTYNEQFF,TGTGCCAGTAGTATAGGGACTAGCGGGAGGACGTACAATGAGCAGTTCTTC
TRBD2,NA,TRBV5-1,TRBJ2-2,CASSPSGVNPGELFF,TGCGCCAGCAGCCCTAGCGGGGTCAACCCCGGGGAGCTGTTTTTT
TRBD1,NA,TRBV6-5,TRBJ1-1,CASSPGGTEAFF,TGTGCCAGCAGCCCAGGGGGTACTGAAGCTTTCTTT
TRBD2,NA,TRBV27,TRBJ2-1,CASSLGTSGRANEQFF,TGTGCCAGCAGTTTAGGGACTAGCGGGAGGGCCAATGAGCAGTTCTTC
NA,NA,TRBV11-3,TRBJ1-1,CASSPGSNTEAFF,TGTGCCAGCAGCCCGGGGTCGAACACTGAAGCTTTCTTT
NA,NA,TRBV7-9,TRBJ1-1,CASSLELWDTENTEAFF,TGTGCCAGCAGCTTAGAATTGTGGGACACCGAGAACACTGAAGCTTTCTTT
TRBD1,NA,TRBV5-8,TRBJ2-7,CASSLHLTGTGFYEQYF,TGTGCCAGCAGCTTACACCTTACCGGGACAGGGTTTTACGAGCAGTACTTC
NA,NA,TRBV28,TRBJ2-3,CASSFGTRTGDTQYF,TGTGCCAGCAGTTTCGGCACTCGAACGGGAGATACGCAGTATTTT
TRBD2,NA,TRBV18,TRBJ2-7,CASSTGLVSYEQYF,TGTGCCAGCTCTACGGGACTAGTTTCCTACGAGCAGTACTTC
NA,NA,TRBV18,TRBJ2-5,CASSPQGEETQYF,TGTGCCAGCTCACCACAGGGGGAAGAGACCCAGTACTTC
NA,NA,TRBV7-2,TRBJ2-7,CASSSRRDVRGTYEQYF,TGTGCCAGCAGCTCTCGAAGGGATGTGAGGGGGACATACGAGCAGTACTTC
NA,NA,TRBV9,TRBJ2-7,CASSLTPGQTYEQYF,TGTGCCAGCAGCTTAACCCCGGGACAAACCTACGAGCAGTACTTC
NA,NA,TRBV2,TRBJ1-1,CASSELGGAPSKGAFF,TGTGCCAGCAGTGAACTCGGAGGGGCACCCTCTAAAGGAGCTTTCTTT
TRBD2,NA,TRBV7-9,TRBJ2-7,CASSFDRGVAGTNEQYF,TGTGCCAGCAGCTTTGACCGAGGGGTAGCGGGGACGAACGAGCAGTACTTC
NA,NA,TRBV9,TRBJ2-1,CASSVASGTQHNEQFF,TGTGCCAGCAGCGTAGCTTCGGGGACTCAACACAATGAGCAGTTCTTC
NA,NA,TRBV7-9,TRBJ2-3,CASSLASRSSGDTQYF,TGTGCCAGCAGCTTAGCGTCACGGTCGTCTGGAGATACGCAGTATTTT
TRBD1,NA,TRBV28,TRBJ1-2,CASSLSGQGNFGYTF,TGTGCCAGCAGTTTATCGGGACAGGGTAATTTCGGCTACACCTTC
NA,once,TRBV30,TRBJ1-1,CAWSRGRGTEAFF,TGTGCCTGGAGTAGAGGGCGCGGCACTGAAGCTTTCTTT
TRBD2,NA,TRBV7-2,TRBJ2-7,CASIGVGGRREQYF,TGTGCCAGCATCGGGGTTGGCGGGAGACGCGAGCAGTACTTC